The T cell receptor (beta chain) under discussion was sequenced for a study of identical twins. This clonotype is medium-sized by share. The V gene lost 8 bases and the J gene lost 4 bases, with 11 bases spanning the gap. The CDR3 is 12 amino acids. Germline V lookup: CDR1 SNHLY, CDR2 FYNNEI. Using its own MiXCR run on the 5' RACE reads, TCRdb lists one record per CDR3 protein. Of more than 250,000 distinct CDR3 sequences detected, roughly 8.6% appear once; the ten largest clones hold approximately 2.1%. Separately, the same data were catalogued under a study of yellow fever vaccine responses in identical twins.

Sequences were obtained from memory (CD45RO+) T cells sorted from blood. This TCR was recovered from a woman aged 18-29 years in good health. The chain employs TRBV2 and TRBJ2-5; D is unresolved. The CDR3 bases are TGTGCCAGCTCCAGCCTCATAGAGACCCAGTACTTC. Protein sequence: CASSSLIETQYF.